The present entry profiles one T cell receptor (beta chain) with its context. The antigen this receptor binds is unknown. The sample holds no much larger clone one base away, and base qualities are not on file. Trimming removed 5 bases from V and 4 bases from J, leaving 15 bases between the germline ends. The CDR3, cysteine through phenylalanine, is 14 amino acids long. Of all the DNA, just the CDR3 is kept, 42 bases in frame from base 1. CDR1 and CDR2, per the germline V gene (reference sequence), are SEHNR and FQNEAQ. The donors were healthy, HIV-negative adults who had no recently reported acute infections or vaccinations. All donors were Caucasian adults living in Nashville, Tennessee, USA. Magnetic negative selection was used to enrich CD4+ T cells, after which naive cells were positively selected on CD45RA and the negative fraction became the memory subset. After blood collection by leukapheresis, PBMCs were isolated using Ficoll-Histopaque density gradient centrifugation and then cryopreserved in the vapor phase of liquid nitrogen. Analytical flow cytometry was used to check the purity and quantity of every magnetically sorted T cell population. From each sorted fraction, genomic DNA was isolated and quantified by UV absorbance on a Nanodrop 2000c.

The sample is drawn from a study of shared clonotypes between healthy human individuals (dated by TCRdb to about 2020). Background for the entire study: A couple of women and three men aged 18 to 49 years were included in the cohort. Blood TCR repertoires of four to six healthy adults were deeply sequenced to estimate repertoire size and the extent of clonotype sharing between individuals. Per donor, three plates each were used for CD4 naive and CD4 memory, two for CD8 naive, and one for CD8 memory. Leukapheresis yielded between about 0.85 and 9 billion PBMCs per donor. To increase sequencing depth and limit assay-specific biases, TCR repertoire library preparation and sequencing were carried out by different laboratories using diverse techniques. General study outcomes and caveats: Pairwise subsampling indicated that sequencing depth was expected to affect the degree of clonotype sharing among donors. Sampling was restricted to blood, and TCR repertoires in tissues likely differ from the TCR repertoires found in blood. Even with the large sequencing depth, rarefaction of the sorted-subset datasets indicated that sequencing was incomplete. Larger estimated clonotype richness was generally found for naive subsets than for memory subsets. Compared with non-shared clonotypes, clonotypes shared by all four sorted-subset donors had higher generation probabilities. The genetic and exposure-history diversity represented was limited by the small number of donors. When a handful of donors were compared, the shared fraction of clonotypes was around 5% for naive CD4, about 4% for naive CD8, 2.3% for memory CD4, and 0.3% to 0.5% for memory CD8.

Using the deep immunoSEQ assay, TCR CDR3 regions were amplified from genomic DNA by multiplex PCR. Extracted genomic DNA from each cell subset was distributed evenly across all wells of several immunoSEQ 96-well plates, and each plate was treated as a replicate. For sorted subsets, 150 to 200 ng genomic DNA, equal to tens of thousands of T cell genomes, was loaded into each replicate PCR. Purified libraries were quantified with a Qubit 3.0 fluorometer, sized on a Bioanalyzer 2100, and re-quantified with the KAPA Library Quantification kit. Each immunoSEQ 96-well plate was sequenced on its own single-read 150-cycle Illumina NextSeq 550 flow cell. As for the original processing: Because the immunoSEQ output held only junctional sequences and lacked quality scores, the filtering could not match the filtering applied to full-length reads. To assign V/J genes and CDR3, sequences were annotated against IMGT germline references using PyIR, a Python wrapper for IgBLAST v1.9. Reads were filtered out if the reads had weak V/J assignments (E-value above 1e-6), no CDR3, stop codons, out-of-frame junctions, or ambiguous translated residues. V3J clonotypes were defined as sequences sharing an identical inferred V gene, J gene, and CDR3 amino acid sequence. Percentage overlap between repertoires was computed as shared unique clonotypes divided by the size of the smaller repertoire. RTK rarefaction, the Chao1 estimator, and Recon v2.1 estimates of unobserved clonotypes were used to assess repertoire richness. Generation probabilities were computed with OLGA for all TCRbeta clonotypes obtained by the gDNA method from several donors. TCRdb took this table from immuneACCESS and kept in-frame rearrangements with V and J called. Such tables lack part of the clones; where checked against another copy, unresolved V genes explain under half of the gap, and the rest is unexplained. The V and J calls and clone size were taken over from that table, and D and trimming were inferred from the DNA. The table for this sample lists hundreds of thousands of clones; approximately 79% of them were counted only once. Less than 2% of the sample rests with the top ten.

This TCR derives from a woman in her twenties or thirties in good health. This chain joins TRBV7-9 to TRBJ2-7, with the identity of the D gene unclear. The sequencing input was memory CD4+ T cells sorted from blood. Taken with the paper, the label for cell subset or site translates to: CD45RA-negative fraction. The nucleotide sequence reads as follows: TGTGCCAGCAGCCCCCGGTCGGGCAATTACGAGCAGTACTTC. This gives the protein CASSPRSGNYEQYF.